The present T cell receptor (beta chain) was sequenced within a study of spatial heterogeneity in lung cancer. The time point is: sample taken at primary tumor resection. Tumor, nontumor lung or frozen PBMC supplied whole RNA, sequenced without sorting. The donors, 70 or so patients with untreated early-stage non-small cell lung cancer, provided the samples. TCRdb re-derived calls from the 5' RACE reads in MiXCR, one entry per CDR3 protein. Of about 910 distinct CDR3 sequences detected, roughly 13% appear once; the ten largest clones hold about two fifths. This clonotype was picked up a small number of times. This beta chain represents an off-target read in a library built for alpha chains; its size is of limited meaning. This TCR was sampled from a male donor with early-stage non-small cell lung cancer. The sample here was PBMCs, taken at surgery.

As DNA, the CDR3 is TGTGCCAGCAGCCCCGGGACAGGGGGAGAGACCCAGTACTTC. Translating gives CASSPGTGGETQYF. J is TRBJ2-5 and V is TRBV3-1; TRBD1 aligns across 11 bases. The CDR3 contains 14 residues. Germline CDR1 reads LGHDT; CDR2 reads YNNKEL (reference sequence). Unmatched junction bases numbered 2, after V lost 4 bases and J lost 4 bases.